A single sample is the source of the 27 T cell receptor beta chains below, sequenced in a study of shared clonotypes between healthy human individuals. Positive CCR7 selection of CD45RO-negative cells yielded the naive CD8 cells, and terminally differentiated effector memory CD45RA+ cells were excluded. Sequenced by immunoSEQ multiplex PCR; TCRdb stores in-frame clones only, minus some. The data contain some 2,100,000 clones, about 93% of them singletons. The sequenced material came from naive CD8+ T cells from PBMCs. The receptors shown here come from a man between 18 and 35 years old in good health. Some clones in this sample may be carry-over from other donors' samples.

The rearrangement uses TRBV25-1 and TRBJ1-2, with 7 bases fitting TRBD1. The CDR3 covers 16 residues. Germline V gene sequence: CDR1 MGHDK, CDR2 SYGVNS. The J segment lost 2 bases and the V segment lost 8 bases, leaving 14 bases of the junction unmatched. CDR3 DNA sequence: TGTGCCAGCTCACAAGCGGTGGGACAGCCGAACTATGGCTACACCTTC. Translating gives CASSQAVGQPNYGYTF.

Note on this clone: Sequence at one end of the junction differs from germline and may be a read error. The sample contains more than one DNA sequence encoding this CDR3. J is TRBJ2-1 and V is TRBV11-2; D perhaps matches TRBD2 (6 bases). Germline-derived CDR1 and CDR2 are SGHAT and FQNNGV. The CDR3 loop spans 13 amino acids. The CDR3 coding sequence is TGTGCCAGCAGCCTAGAGCGGGACAATGAGCAGTTCTTC. As protein: CASSLERDNEQFF.

Regarding this clone: In the same sample, other DNA sequences code for this CDR3. V gene TRBV28 combines with J gene TRBJ2-7, with D perhaps TRBD1 or TRBD2 (5 bases each). The V gene's germline CDR1 is MDHEN and CDR2 SYDVKM. V shed 5 bases and J shed 3 bases, with 14 bases lying between them. CDR3 length: 14 residues. CDR3 nucleotide sequence: TGTGCCAGCAGTCTTTCCGGGACCGACTACGAGCAGTACTTC. Translated, it gives CASSLSGTDYEQYF.

The count of this clone is one. An end of the junction does not agree with germline; a read error may underlie this. This same CDR3 is encoded by further DNA sequences in the sample. The V gene is TRBV7-3, the J gene TRBJ2-5; TRBD1 aligns across 9 bases. Germline V gene lookup returns CDR1 SGHTA and CDR2 FQGTGA. The CDR3 runs to 15 residues. Here the CDR3 reads CASSLTGGPRETQYF. CDR3 sequence (DNA): TGTGCCAGCAGTTTAACAGGGGGCCCGAGGGAGACCCAGTACTTC.

The rearrangement joins TRBV10-3 to TRBJ2-1, with D unclear. CDR3 length equals 16 residues. V was pared by 0 bases and J by 2 bases, with 11 bases between. From germline, CDR1 is ENHRY and CDR2 SYGVKD. CDR3 bases: TGTGCCATCAGTGAGTCGCTGGGTCTCGCCTACAATGAGCAGTTCTTC. It codes for CAISESLGLAYNEQFF.

This rearrangement joins TRBV19 to TRBJ1-1; 7 bases align to TRBD1. Germline V gives CDR1 LNHDA, CDR2 SQIVND (reference sequence). J was trimmed by 3 bases and V by 4 bases; bases with no gene match: 8. The CDR3 has 15 residues. CDR3 nucleotides: TGTGCCAGTAGTACCTTGACAGGGAAGGACACTGAAGCTTTCTTT. It translates to CASSTLTGKDTEAFF.

This chain joins TRBV7-9 and TRBJ2-7, with TRBD1 as a possible D gene (7 bases). V dropped 5 bases and J dropped 2 bases, with 19 bases sitting between them. Germline V lookup: CDR1 SEHNR, CDR2 FQNEAQ (reference sequence). This CDR3 is built from 16 residues. The CDR3 loop reads CASSLNAGRGAYEQYF. The CDR3 coding sequence is TGTGCCAGCAGCCTGAACGCAGGCAGGGGGGCCTACGAGCAGTACTTC.

The chain links TRBV29-1 to TRBJ2-1; D possibly matches TRBD1 or TRBD2 (5 bases each). Germline V lookup: CDR1 SQVTM, CDR2 ANQGSEA. The CDR3 totals 11 residues. The CDR3 sequence is CLGNWGNEQFF. For the CDR3, the DNA is TGCCTGGGAAATTGGGGGAATGAGCAGTTCTTC.

V is TRBV27 and J is TRBJ2-7, with 9 bases aligning to TRBD1. Per germline, CDR1 MNHEY and CDR2 SMNVEV (reference sequence). The CDR3 runs to 14 residues. The trim removed 4 bases at V and 5 bases at J, leaving 6 bases unmatched. The CDR3 sequence is CASSYGQGFHEQYF. DNA of the CDR3: TGTGCCAGCAGTTACGGACAGGGGTTCCACGAGCAGTACTTC.

CDR3 DNA: TGTGCCAGCAGCTTTATAGCGGAGGCGAGAGAGACCCAGTACTTC. Encoded protein: CASSFIAEARETQYF. V gene TRBV7-6 combines with J gene TRBJ2-5; TRBD2 might be the D (6 bases). Germline lookup yields CDR1 SGHVS and CDR2 FNYEAQ. The CDR3 loop spans 15 amino acids. The V and J ends lost 3 bases and 4 bases respectively, with 15 bases between them.

The chain joins TRBV7-8 to TRBJ1-5; possibly TRBD1 for D (6 bases). Trimming took 0 bases from V and 2 from J, leaving 8 bases between them. Germline-derived CDR1 and CDR2 are SGHVS and FQNEAQ. This CDR3 has 15 residues. CDR3 protein: CASSLAAGGNQPQHF. CDR3 DNA: TGTGCCAGCAGCTTAGCCGCAGGGGGCAATCAGCCCCAGCATTTT.

This rearrangement joins TRBV4-1 to TRBJ2-1; 7 positions agree with TRBD2. The CDR3 contains 17 residues. With 0 bases clipped from V and 3 bases from J, the junction kept 8 bases outside the gene matches. Germline V gene data show CDR1 as MGHRA and CDR2 as YSYEKL. The CDR3 region has the DNA TGCGCCAGCAGCCAAGATGAGGCTAGCGGATTCTACAATGAGCAGTTCTTC. Translated, it gives CASSQDEASGFYNEQFF.

The sample holds one count of this clone. The chain combines TRBV19 with TRBJ2-6; a weak D match, TRBD1 (6 bases). The V end was cut by 3 bases, the J end by 2 bases, with 14 bases between. Germline loops: CDR1 LNHDA, CDR2 SQIVND (reference sequence). The CDR3 has 17 amino acids. In DNA form, the CDR3 reads TGTGCCAGTAGTATTTTAGGGGGACGAGCTGGGGCCAACGTCCTGACTTTC. Its translation is CASSILGGRAGANVLTF. The complete variable domain, with remaining parts taken from reference TRBV19 and TRBJ2-6, reads DGGITQSPKYLFRKEGQNVTLSCEQNLNHDAMYWYRQDPGQGLRLIYYSQIVNDFQKGDIAEGYSVSREKKESFPLTVTSAQKNPTAFYLCASSILGGRAGANVLTFGAGSRLTVL.

This clone was recorded only once. The chain carries TRBV28 and TRBJ1-5; 7 bases align to TRBD1. Germline V CDR1 and CDR2: MDHEN, SYDVKM. CDR3 length: 17 residues. The ends lost 0 bases at V and 1 base at J; junction bases unmatched: 6. The chain's CDR3 is CASSLWGSGGSNQPQHF. CDR3 bases: TGTGCCAGCAGTTTATGGGGTTCAGGGGGAAGCAATCAGCCCCAGCATTTT.

With regard to this clone: The identical CDR3 is also encoded by other nucleotide sequences in the sample. The chain has TRBV27 and TRBJ1-3, with D maybe TRBD1 (6 bases). The CDR3 totals 16 residues. The V and J ends lost 0 bases and 0 bases respectively, with 9 bases between them. Germline V CDR1 and CDR2: MNHEY, SMNVEV (reference sequence). CDR3 loop: CASSLSLRGSGNTIYF. Written as DNA, the CDR3 is TGTGCCAGCAGTTTATCACTCAGGGGCTCTGGAAACACCATATATTTT.

A word on this clone: Compared with germline, one end of the junction differs, possibly owing to a read error. The chain combines TRBV28 with TRBJ2-7; D may be TRBD1 or TRBD2 (5 bases each). This CDR3 has 17 residues. Germline V gives CDR1 MDHEN, CDR2 SYDVKM. CDR3 region: CASSLTPSLRDAKSLHF. CDR3 bases: TGTGCCAGCAGTCTAACCCCTTCTCTCCGGGACGCCAAATCTCTGCACTTC.

The chain links TRBV7-8 to TRBJ1-1; 12 nucleotides line up with TRBD1. The CDR3 contains 17 residues. J gave up 7 bases and V 5 bases, and 14 bases lay outside the gene matches. Germline assignment: CDR1 SGHVS and CDR2 FQNEAQ. Written as DNA, the CDR3 is TGTGCCAGCAGCAAAGAGGGACAGGGGGCGCGGCGAGGTGAAGCTTTCTTT. Encoded protein: CASSKEGQGARRGEAFF.

The chain is built from TRBV5-6 and TRBJ2-1, with a weak D call TRBD2 (6 bases). The CDR3 spans 16 residues. Trimming stripped 0 bases from V and 5 bases from J, with 15 bases between. Germline CDR1 SGHDT, CDR2 YYEEEE. The CDR3 coding sequence is TGTGCCAGCAGCTTGGCCCTTGCGGGGATAGACAATGAGCAGTTCTTC. It encodes CASSLALAGIDNEQFF.

V gene TRBV28 combines with J gene TRBJ2-1; 9 nucleotides agree with TRBD2. The trim removed 3 bases at V and 5 bases at J, leaving 8 bases unmatched. The CDR3 consists of 16 residues. The germline CDR1 and CDR2 sequences are MDHEN and SYDVKM. The CDR3 spells CASSFTREGRDNEQFF. The CDR3 DNA reads TGTGCCAGCAGTTTTACGCGGGAGGGCCGGGACAATGAGCAGTTCTTC.

The rearrangement uses TRBV5-4 and TRBJ2-1, with unresolved D. The CDR3 has 14 residues. CDR1 and CDR2 (germline): SGHNT, YYREEE (reference sequence). Trimming took 5 bases from V and 0 from J, leaving 9 bases between them. CDR3 residues: CASSMDGSYNEQFF. The CDR3 region has the DNA TGTGCCAGCAGTATGGACGGCTCCTACAATGAGCAGTTCTTC.

The chain carries TRBV28 and TRBJ2-1, with 9 bases fitting TRBD2. With V trimmed by 6 bases and J by 6 bases, 24 bases remained unmatched. CDR1 is MDHEN and CDR2 is SYDVKM in the germline V gene. The CDR3 length is 20 residues. The CDR3 spells CASSELLNRASGTIGNEQFF. The CDR3 DNA follows: TGTGCCAGCAGCGAACTCTTAAATAGGGCTAGCGGGACGATCGGCAATGAGCAGTTCTTC.

The chain uses TRBV30 and TRBJ2-2; D possibly uses TRBD1 or TRBD2 (5 bases each). The CDR3 length is 16 residues. Germline V gene lookup returns CDR1 GTSNPN and CDR2 SVGIG (reference sequence). The V end lost 5 bases, the J end lost 13 bases, and 29 bases lay between the germline ends. In DNA, the CDR3 is TGTGCCTGGGTCCCGGGGCACACGGCGGGTAGGTGGGGGCTGTTTTTT. It is translated as CAWVPGHTAGRWGLFF. The whole variable domain, filled in from reference TRBV30 and TRBJ2-2, reads SQTIHQWPATLVQPVGSPLSLECTVEGTSNPNLYWYRQAAGRGLQLLFYSVGIGQISSEVPQNLSASRPQDRQFILSSKKLLLSDSGFYLCAWVPGHTAGRWGLFFGEGSRLTVL.

The chain joins TRBV19 to TRBJ1-4; 8 bases fit TRBD1. The CDR3 has 12 residues. Germline assignment: CDR1 LNHDA and CDR2 SQIVND (reference sequence). V shed 9 bases, J shed 8 bases, and the junction held 5 bases outside the gene matches. The CDR3 DNA reads as TGTGCCAGAGGACAGGGCCGGGAAAAACTGTTTTTT. It translates to CARGQGREKLFF.

V usage is TRBV11-2 and J usage is TRBJ2-1; TRBD1 agrees at 9 bases. Germline-derived CDR1 and CDR2 are SGHAT and FQNNGV. V was pared by 5 bases and J by 3 bases, with 8 bases of the junction left unmatched. The CDR3 totals 16 residues. The CDR3 nucleotides are TGTGCCAGCAGCGGTAGGGGGGACAGGGACTACAATGAGCAGTTCTTC. Translated, it gives CASSGRGDRDYNEQFF.

The chain combines TRBV19 with TRBJ1-3; D uncertain. Trimming stripped 3 bases from V and 0 bases from J, with 9 bases between. CDR1 and CDR2 (germline): LNHDA, SQIVND (reference sequence). This CDR3 region has 15 residues. CDR3 residues: CASSIARNSGNTIYF. Written as DNA, the CDR3 is TGTGCCAGTAGTATTGCGAGGAACTCTGGAAACACCATATATTTT.

This clone was seen a handful of times. V gene TRBV12-5 combines with J gene TRBJ1-1; D gene unclear. This CDR3 comprises 11 residues. V dropped 6 bases and J dropped 8 bases, with 10 bases sitting between them. Germline assignment: CDR1 LGHNT and CDR2 FRNRAP. This CDR3 reads CASGTSREAFF. In DNA, the CDR3 is TGTGCTAGTGGCACCTCGCGGGAAGCTTTCTTT.

The chain recombines TRBV4-2 with TRBJ2-3; the D call may be TRBD1 or TRBD2 (5 bases each). The CDR3 extends over 13 amino acids. The V and J ends lost 8 bases and 5 bases respectively, with 14 bases between them. From germline, CDR1 is LGHNA and CDR2 YNFKEQ. The CDR3 loop is CASLGPGGDTQYF. The DNA for the CDR3 is TGTGCCAGCCTGGGCCCTGGGGGAGATACGCAGTATTTT.